The TCR beta chain described here comes from a study of beta chain features in type 1 diabetes. Findings and caveats of the study: Significant though moderate, a shortening of TCRB CDR3s appeared in all four CD4+ subsets of Type 1 diabetes patients.

What was sequenced were expressed TCRB transcripts, since all of the isolated RNA had been reverse transcribed. Sequenced by immunoSEQ multiplex PCR; TCRdb stores in-frame clones only, minus some. Seen here are under 250,000 clones, 9.5% to 13% observed once, and the top ten hold 1% to 1.5%. Blood was collected once per donor into heparin, averaging about 116 mL. Trimming took off 2 bases at V and 9 bases at J, with 4 bases between the two ends. Germline values: CDR1 SGHDN, CDR2 FVKESK. The CDR3 runs to 11 residues. Worth noting for this clone: Its antigen is as yet unknown.

Input material: central memory CD4+ T cells from blood. The V gene is TRBV14, the J gene TRBJ2-2; no firm D call. The sequence was collected from a man younger than 35 in good health. CDR3 bases: TGTGCCAGCAGCCAACTGTGGGAGCTGTTTTTT. Its protein product is CASSQLWELFF. Complete variable domain (other parts from reference TRBV14 and TRBJ2-2): EAGVTQFPSHSVIEKGQTVTLRCDPISGHDNLYWYRRVMGKEIKFLLHFVKESKQDESGMPNNRFLAERTGGTYSTLKVQPAELEDSGVYFCASSQLWELFFGEGSRLTVL.